This TCR beta chain emerged from a study of cytomegalovirus exposure and HLA in healthy donors. PCR used 60 Vbeta primers and 13 Jbeta primers. Sequencing was performed with immunoSEQ multiplex PCR; in TCRdb, only in-frame clones are kept and a portion is missing. This sample has about 110,000 clones, with 65% to 85% found just once. A remark on this clone: Antigen unknown.

Study-level findings and limits: Only CMV serostatus was available as immune exposure information. After further analysis at a later stage, some 15,000 TCR beta sequences were associated with HLA alleles at 0.05 false discovery rate. There were about 160 TCR beta chains listed as cytomegalovirus-associated. Excluded were some V segments that proved indistinguishable, including TRBV6-2 and TRBV6-3.

This CDR3 spans 13 amino acids. Trimming pared 7 bases from V and 4 bases from J, leaving 13 bases between. CDR1 is LNHDA and CDR2 is SQIVND in the germline V gene (reference sequence). The sequence was collected from a young man in good health and CMV-seronegative. This chain joins TRBV19 and TRBJ1-2; D gene uncertain. Sequenced input: PBMCs. The CDR3 DNA reads TGTGCCAGTACTCCAAGGAGTTCCTATGGCTACACCTTC. This gives the protein CASTPRSSYGYTF.